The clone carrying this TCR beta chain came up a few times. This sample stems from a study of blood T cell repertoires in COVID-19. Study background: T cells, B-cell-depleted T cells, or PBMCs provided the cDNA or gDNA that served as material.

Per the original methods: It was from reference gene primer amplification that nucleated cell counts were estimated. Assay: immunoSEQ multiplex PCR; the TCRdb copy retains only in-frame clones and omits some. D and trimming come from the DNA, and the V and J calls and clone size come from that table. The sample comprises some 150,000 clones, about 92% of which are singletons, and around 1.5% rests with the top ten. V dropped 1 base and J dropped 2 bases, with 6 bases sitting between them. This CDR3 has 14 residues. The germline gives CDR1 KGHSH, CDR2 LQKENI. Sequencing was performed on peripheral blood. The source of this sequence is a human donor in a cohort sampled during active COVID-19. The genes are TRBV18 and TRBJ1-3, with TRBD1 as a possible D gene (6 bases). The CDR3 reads CASSPQGAGNTIYF. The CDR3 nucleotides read TGTGCCAGCTCACCACAGGGGGCTGGAAACACCATATATTTT.